This is a list of T cell receptor beta chains from one sample in a study of metastatic and nonmetastatic thyroid tumors. TCRdb reanalyzed the PCR reads via MiXCR. In the table there are roughly 16,000 clones, around a sixth of which are singletons. The sequencing input was blood. The receptors originated from a female donor with papillary thyroid cancer or a benign thyroid nodule (not recorded which). Some clones in this sample may be carry-over from other donors' samples. CDR3s include the opening cysteine and the closing phenylalanine or tryptophan. The D gene is left open where the match is weak. Size is stated as once, few, many, or a class for an expanded clone.

>once|TRBJ2-1|TRBV2|TRBD1
TGTGCCAGCAGTGAAGCGACAGGGTCCTCCTACAATGAGCAGTTCTTC
CASSEATGSSYNEQFF
>many|TRBJ1-2|TRBV20-1|TRBD1
TGCAGTGCTAGCAGGGGGGCCTATGGCTACACCTTC
CSASRGAYGYTF
>medium-sized|TRBJ2-1|TRBV27|TRBD2
TGTGCCAGCGGGCTGTTTGAGCGGGAGTATGAGCAGTTCTTC
CASGLFEREYEQFF
>many|TRBJ1-1|TRBV28|-
TGTGCCAGTACACCCCAGGGAACTGAAGCTTTCTTT
CASTPQGTEAFF
>medium-sized|TRBJ1-2|TRBV28|-
TGTGCCAGCAGTTTAGGAGGAGGGCGCCTCTATGGCTACACCTTC
CASSLGGGRLYGYTF
>few|TRBJ1-2|TRBV6-1|-
TGTGCCAGCAGTGAAGCGCTTCAGGGGTCCTATGGCTACACCTTC
CASSEALQGSYGYTF
>medium-sized|TRBJ2-1|TRBV12-3/TRBV12-4|TRBD2
TGTGCCAGCAGTATTAGACTAGCGGGGGAAGACAATGAGCAGTTCTTC
CASSIRLAGEDNEQFF
>many|TRBJ2-1|TRBV20-1|TRBD2
TGCAGTGCTAGTACTAGCGGGGTGAAGGGGGAGCAGTTCTTC
CSASTSGVKGEQFF
>many|TRBJ1-2|TRBV5-1|TRBD1
TGCGCCAGCAGCTTAGGACAGGACTATGGCTACACCTTC
CASSLGQDYGYTF
>many|TRBJ2-3|TRBV4-1|TRBD1
TGCGCCAGCAGCCAAGATGACAGGGCAGATACGCAGTATTTT
CASSQDDRADTQYF
>many|TRBJ1-1|TRBV6-1|-
TGTGCCAGCACTCTGGGGGGGTTAAGTGTGAACACTGAAGCTTTCTTT
CASTLGGLSVNTEAFF